This T cell receptor (beta chain) was sequenced for a study of blood T cell repertoires in COVID-19. Trimming removed 6 bases from V and 4 bases from J; junction bases left unmatched: 11. Looked up from germline, CDR1 is SGHTA and CDR2 is FQGNSA. The CDR3 totals 15 residues. Using immunoSEQ multiplex PCR, the repertoire was profiled, and TCRdb retains in-frame clones only, with some absent. The data show fewer than 350,000 clones, around 89% seen once. The clonotype comes from a woman between 40 and 50 years old who had recovered from COVID-19. The chain uses TRBV7-2 and TRBJ2-7; TRBD2 agrees at 8 bases. The source material was PBMCs or T cells enriched from blood (not recorded which). CDR3 amino acids: CASSSLGGRTYEQYF. Written as DNA, the CDR3 is TGTGCCAGCAGTAGCCTGGGCGGGAGGACGTACGAGCAGTACTTC.